Sequencing of this T cell receptor (beta chain) was carried out in a study of shared clonotypes between healthy human individuals. Study-level results: Clonotypes shared by all four sorted-subset donors had higher generation probabilities than non-shared clonotypes. What rarefaction showed was incomplete sorted-subset sequencing despite large depth.

Note on this clone: Antigen: not known.

This CDR3 comprises 15 residues. Germline CDR1 and CDR2: MNHNS and SASEGT. V was pared by 10 bases and J by 8 bases, with 15 bases of the junction left unmatched. The material for each subset, its genomic DNA, was split evenly across several immunoSEQ plates. Assay: immunoSEQ multiplex PCR; the TCRdb copy retains only in-frame clones and omits some. The sample contains under 2.5 million clones, around 90% of which appear only once. The V call is TRBV6-1, the J call TRBJ2-3; 10 bases match TRBD1. The TCR originated in a man aged 18 to 29 in good health. Some clones in this sample may be carry-over from other donors' samples. The specimen sequenced was naive CD4+ T cells from PBMCs. Sample subset: CD45RA+ positively selected. This chain's CDR3 is CATRDRGRGIGTQYF. The CDR3 DNA sequence: TGTGCCACCAGAGACAGGGGGCGCGGAATAGGTACGCAGTATTTT.